One T cell receptor beta chain is described in this entry. Followed over time, Seattle patients had been enrolled while infection was active. These data come from a study of blood T cell repertoires in COVID-19. About the research overall: Sample material is recorded as cDNA or gDNA derived from T cells, B-cell-depleted T cells, or PBMCs.

Trimming took 0 bases from V and 5 from J, leaving 11 bases between them. Per germline, CDR1 SGHRS and CDR2 YFSETQ. The CDR3 covers 15 residues. TCRdb's table, derived via immunoSEQ multiplex PCR, lists solely in-frame clones and lacks some. The sample has roughly 410,000 clones, around 87% seen once. The receptor was derived from a woman aged 55 to 70 with COVID-19, enrolled during active disease. This chain joins TRBV5-1 and TRBJ1-4; unclear D gene. The sequencing input was peripheral blood. CDR3 sequence (DNA): TGCGCCAGCAGCTTGGCGAGGTACGGGAATGAAAAACTGTTTTTT. Translated: CASSLARYGNEKLFF.